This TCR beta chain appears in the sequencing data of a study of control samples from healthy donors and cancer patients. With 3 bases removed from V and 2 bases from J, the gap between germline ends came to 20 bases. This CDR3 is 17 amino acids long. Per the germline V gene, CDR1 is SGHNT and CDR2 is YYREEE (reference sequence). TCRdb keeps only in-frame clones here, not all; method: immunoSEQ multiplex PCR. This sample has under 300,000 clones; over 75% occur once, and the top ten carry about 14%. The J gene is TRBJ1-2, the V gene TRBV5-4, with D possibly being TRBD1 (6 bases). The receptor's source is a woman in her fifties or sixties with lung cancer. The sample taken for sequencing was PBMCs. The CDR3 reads CASSWRASWTENYGYTF. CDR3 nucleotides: TGTGCCAGCAGCTGGAGGGCCTCTTGGACAGAGAACTATGGCTACACCTTC. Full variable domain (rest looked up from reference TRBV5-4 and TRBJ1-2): ETGVTQSPTHLIKTRGQQVTLRCSSQSGHNTVSWYQQALGQGPQFIFQYYREEENGRGNFPPRFSGLQFPNYSSELNVNALELDDSALYLCASSWRASWTENYGYTFGSGTRLTVV.